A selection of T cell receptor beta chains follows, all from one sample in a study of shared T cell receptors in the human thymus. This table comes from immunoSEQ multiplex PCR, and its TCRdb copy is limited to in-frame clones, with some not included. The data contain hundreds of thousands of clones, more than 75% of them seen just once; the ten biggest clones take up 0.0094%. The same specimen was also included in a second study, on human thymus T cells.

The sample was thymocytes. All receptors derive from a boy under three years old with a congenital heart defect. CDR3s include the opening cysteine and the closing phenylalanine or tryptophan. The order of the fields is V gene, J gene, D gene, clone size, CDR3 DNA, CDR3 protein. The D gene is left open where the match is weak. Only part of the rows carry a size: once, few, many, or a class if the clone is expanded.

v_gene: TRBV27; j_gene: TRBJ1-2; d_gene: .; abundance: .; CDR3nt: TGTGCCAGCCACGGGCAGGGTCGCAATGGCTACACCTTC; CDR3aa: CASHGQGRNGYTF
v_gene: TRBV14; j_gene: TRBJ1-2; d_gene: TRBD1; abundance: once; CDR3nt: TGTGCCAGCAGTGACAGGGGGTATGGCTACACCTTC; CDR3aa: CASSDRGYGYTF
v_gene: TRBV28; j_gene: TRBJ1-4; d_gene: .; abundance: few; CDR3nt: TGTGCCAGCAGACCGACAGGCGGAGATAATGAAAAACTGTTTTTT; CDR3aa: CASRPTGGDNEKLFF
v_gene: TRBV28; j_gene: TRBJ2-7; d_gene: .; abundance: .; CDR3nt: TGTGCCAGCAGTTCTCACCCTCAGGGTTCCTACCCCTACGAGCAGTACTTC; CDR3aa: CASSSHPQGSYPYEQYF
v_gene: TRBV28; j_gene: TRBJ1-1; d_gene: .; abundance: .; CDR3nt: TGTGCCAGCACCTCGGCAAAGTTCAACAGGACACCCACTGAAGCTTTCTTT; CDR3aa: CASTSAKFNRTPTEAFF
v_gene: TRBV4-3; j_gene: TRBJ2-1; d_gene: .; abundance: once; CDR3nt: TGCGCCAGCAGCCAAGCACTAGGACTACACAGATGGGATGAGCAGTTCTTC; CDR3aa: CASSQALGLHRWDEQFF
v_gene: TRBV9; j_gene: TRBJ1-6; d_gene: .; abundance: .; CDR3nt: TGTGCCAGCAGCGAAGGGTCAGGAGGGGATTCACCCCTCCACTTT; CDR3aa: CASSEGSGGDSPLHF
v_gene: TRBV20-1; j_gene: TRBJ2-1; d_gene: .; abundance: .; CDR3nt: TGCAGTGCTAGAGGGACTACTGAGCAGTTCTTC; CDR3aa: CSARGTTEQFF
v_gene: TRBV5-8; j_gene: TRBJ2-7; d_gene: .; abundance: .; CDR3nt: TGTGCCAGCAGCCCTCGCACTGGTCGGGTTTACGAGCAGTACTTC; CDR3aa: CASSPRTGRVYEQYF
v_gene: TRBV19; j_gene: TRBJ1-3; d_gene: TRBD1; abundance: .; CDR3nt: TGTGCCAGTAGTATTAGTTTAGGACAGGGGGCCTCTGGAAACACCATATATTTT; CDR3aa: CASSISLGQGASGNTIYF
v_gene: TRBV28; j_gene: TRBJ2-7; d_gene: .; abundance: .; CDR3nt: TGTGCCAGCAGTTTTTGGGCAGGCCCCTACGAGCAGTACTTC; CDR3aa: CASSFWAGPYEQYF
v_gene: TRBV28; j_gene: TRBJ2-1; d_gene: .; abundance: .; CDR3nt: TGTGCCAGCAGTTTAACCACAGGGTATGAGCAGTTCTTC; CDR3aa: CASSLTTGYEQFF
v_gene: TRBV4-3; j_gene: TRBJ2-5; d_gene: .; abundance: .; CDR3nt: TGCGCCAGCAGCCCCAGTCTAGACCAAGAGACCCAGTACTTC; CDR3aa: CASSPSLDQETQYF
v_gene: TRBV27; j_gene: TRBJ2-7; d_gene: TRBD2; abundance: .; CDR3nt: TGTGCCAGCAGTCCCCACCCCCCTAGCGGCGTCTACGAGCAGTACTTC; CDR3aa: CASSPHPPSGVYEQYF
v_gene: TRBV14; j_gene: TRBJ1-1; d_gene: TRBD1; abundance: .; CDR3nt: TGTGCCAGCAGCACAGGGGAGGCCCACCTCTTAAACACTGAAGCTTTCTTT; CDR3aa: CASSTGEAHLLNTEAFF
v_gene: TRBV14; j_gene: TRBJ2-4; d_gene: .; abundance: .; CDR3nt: TGTGCCAGCAGCCAAGCCAGGAGGAGGGGGCTAGCCAAAAACATTCAGTACTTC; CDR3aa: CASSQARRRGLAKNIQYF
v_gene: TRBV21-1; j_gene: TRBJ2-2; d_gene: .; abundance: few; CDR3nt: TGTGCCAGCAGGTCCGGGACAGAGTGCACCGGGGAGCTGTTTTTT; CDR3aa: CASRSGTECTGELFF
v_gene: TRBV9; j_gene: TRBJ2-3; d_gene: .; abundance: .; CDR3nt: TGTGCCAGCAGCGTAGATAGGGGGGGGTCAGATACGCAGTATTTT; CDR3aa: CASSVDRGGSDTQYF
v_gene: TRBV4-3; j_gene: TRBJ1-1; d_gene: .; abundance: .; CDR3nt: TGCGCCAGCAGCCAAGATGTTCAGGGGAACACTGAAGCTTTCTTT; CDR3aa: CASSQDVQGNTEAFF
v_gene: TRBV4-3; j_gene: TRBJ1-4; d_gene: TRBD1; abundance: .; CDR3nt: TGCGCCAGCAGCCAAGAAGGAACCTCCGGGACAGGAGAAAATGAAAAACTGTTTTTT; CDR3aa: CASSQEGTSGTGENEKLFF
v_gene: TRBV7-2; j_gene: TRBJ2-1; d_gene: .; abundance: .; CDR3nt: TGTGCCAGCAAAGGGGCCCGCAGGGGAAATGAGCAGTTCTTC; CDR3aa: CASKGARRGNEQFF
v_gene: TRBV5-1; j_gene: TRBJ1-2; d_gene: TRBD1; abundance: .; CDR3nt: TGCGCCAGCAGCTTGGCCAGGGGGGGCTACACCTTC; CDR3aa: CASSLARGGYTF
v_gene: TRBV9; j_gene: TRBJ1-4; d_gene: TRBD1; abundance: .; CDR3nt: TGTGCCAGCAGCGTGAGGGGACAGACAACTAATGAAAAACTGTTTTTT; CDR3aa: CASSVRGQTTNEKLFF
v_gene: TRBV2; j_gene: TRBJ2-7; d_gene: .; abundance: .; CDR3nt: TGTGCCAGCAGACGGACGCAGGACTACTACGAGCAGTACTTC; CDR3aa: CASRRTQDYYEQYF
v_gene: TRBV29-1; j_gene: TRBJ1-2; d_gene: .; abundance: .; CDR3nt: TGCAGCGTTGAAGACGACCAGGGCCTTAACTATGGCTACACCTTC; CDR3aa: CSVEDDQGLNYGYTF
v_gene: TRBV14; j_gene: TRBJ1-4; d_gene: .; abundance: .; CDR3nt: TGTGCCAGCAGCCAAGAGAGTGCAACTTCAGGTGAAAAACTGTTTTTT; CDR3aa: CASSQESATSGEKLFF
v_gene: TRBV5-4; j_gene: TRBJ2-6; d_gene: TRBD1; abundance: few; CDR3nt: TGTGCCAGCAGTCCGGGACAGGGCGTCTCTGGGGCCAACGTCCTGACTTTC; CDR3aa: CASSPGQGVSGANVLTF
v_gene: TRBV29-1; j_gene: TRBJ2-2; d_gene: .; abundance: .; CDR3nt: TGCAGCGTTGATGTAGGGCGGGACACCGGGGAGCTGTTTTTT; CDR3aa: CSVDVGRDTGELFF
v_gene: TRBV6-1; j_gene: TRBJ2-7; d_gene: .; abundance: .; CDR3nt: TGTGCCTTACTAAGGGGGAGGGCCGGCGACGAGCAGTACTTC; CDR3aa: CALLRGRAGDEQYF
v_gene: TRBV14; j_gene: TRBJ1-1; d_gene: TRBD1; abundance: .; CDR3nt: TGTGCCAGCAGCCAAGTGGGACAGGGCATTTTAGCTTTCTTT; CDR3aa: CASSQVGQGILAFF
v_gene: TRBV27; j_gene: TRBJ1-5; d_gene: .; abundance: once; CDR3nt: TGTGCCAGCAGCCCAACAGGTAATAGCAATCAGCCCCAGCATTTT; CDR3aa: CASSPTGNSNQPQHF
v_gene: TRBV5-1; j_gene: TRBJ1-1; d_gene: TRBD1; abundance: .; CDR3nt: TGCGCCAGCAGCCGACAGGGGACAACCCTCTACACTGAAGCTTTCTTT; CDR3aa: CASSRQGTTLYTEAFF
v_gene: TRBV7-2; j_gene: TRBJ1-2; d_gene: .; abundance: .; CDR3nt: TGTGCCAGCACCCCACAGGGACCCTTCAACTATGGCTACACCTTC; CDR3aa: CASTPQGPFNYGYTF
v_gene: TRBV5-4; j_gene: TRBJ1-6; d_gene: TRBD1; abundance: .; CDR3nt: TGTGCCAGCAGCTTGTTCGGGACAGGGACTTCACCCCTCCACTTT; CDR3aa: CASSLFGTGTSPLHF
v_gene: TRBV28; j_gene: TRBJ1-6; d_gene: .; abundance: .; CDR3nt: TGTGCCAGCAGCCTCACTCCCGGGTTTGTATATTCACCCCTCCACTTT; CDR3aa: CASSLTPGFVYSPLHF
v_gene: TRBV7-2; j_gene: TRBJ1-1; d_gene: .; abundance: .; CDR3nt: TGTGCCAGCAGCTTAGGCCCGGGGGAGGGCACTGAAGCTTTCTTT; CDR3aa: CASSLGPGEGTEAFF